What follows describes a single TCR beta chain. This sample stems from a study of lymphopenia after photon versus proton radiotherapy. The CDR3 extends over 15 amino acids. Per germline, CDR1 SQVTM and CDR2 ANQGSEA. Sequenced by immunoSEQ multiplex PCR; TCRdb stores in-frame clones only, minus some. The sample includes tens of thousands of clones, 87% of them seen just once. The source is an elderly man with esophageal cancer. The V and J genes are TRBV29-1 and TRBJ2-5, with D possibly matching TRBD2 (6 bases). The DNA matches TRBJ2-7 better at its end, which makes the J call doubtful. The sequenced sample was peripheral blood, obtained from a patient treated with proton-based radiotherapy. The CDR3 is CSVEGGTPGDYEQYF. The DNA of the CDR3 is TGCAGCGTTGAAGGTGGGACCCCGGGGGACTACGAGCAGTACTTC.